This TCR beta chain originates from a study of radiotherapy plus CTLA-4 blockade in lung cancer. Background on the study: Patients showed objective responses in under 20% of cases and disease control in under 35%. Study-wide findings and caveats: In blood, tumor-derived TCR clones expanded after radiotherapy plus ipilimumab. It was early blood T cell clone dynamics, with interferon-beta, that reportedly best predicted response.

Clones were sequenced by immunoSEQ multiplex PCR, and TCRdb holds only the in-frame ones, with some missing. The sample contains about 24,000 clones, around 70% of which appear only once. This clone was detected once. The antigen is unknown. The CDR3 has 17 residues. J gave up 5 bases and V 2 bases, and 9 bases lay outside the gene matches. Germline V gives CDR1 MNHEY, CDR2 SMNVEV (reference sequence). Enrolled patients, whose metastatic non-small-cell lung cancer was chemo-refractory, received focal radiation plus CTLA-4 blockade with ipilimumab. The receptor was derived from a human donor with non-small cell lung cancer whose response to radiotherapy plus ipilimumab could not be evaluated. The material sequenced was peripheral blood, taken from a patient treated with radiotherapy plus ipilimumab. The rearrangement uses TRBV27 and TRBJ1-4; 9 positions agree with TRBD1. The CDR3 is CASSLLGQGVSNEKLFF. CDR3 nucleotides: TGTGCCAGCAGTTTACTGGGACAGGGCGTATCCAATGAAAAACTGTTTTTT.